Below, 10 T cell receptor beta chains from the same sample are listed, as sequenced in a study of shared clonotypes between healthy human individuals. The data were produced by immunoSEQ multiplex PCR, yet TCRdb's version contains in-frame clones alone and is incomplete. The table has approximately 530,000 clones, 95% to 97% seen once. The sequencing sample was made of naive CD4+ T cells sorted from blood. Subset denoted: CD45RA+ positively selected. The receptors shown here come from a woman aged 25-40 years in good health.

The chain couples TRBV2 to TRBJ2-7; maybe TRBD2 (6 bases). Trimming removed 3 bases at V and 3 bases at J, with 9 bases between. The CDR3 covers 13 residues. The germline V gene has CDR1 SNHLY and CDR2 FYNNEI. As DNA, the CDR3 is TGTGCCAGCAGTGACGGGGGTCTCTACGAGCAGTACTTC. This gives the protein CASSDGGLYEQYF.

The chain carries TRBV7-2 and TRBJ1-1, with D perhaps matching TRBD1 (5 bases). V lost 3 bases to trimming and J lost 4 bases, with 12 bases between them. From germline, CDR1 is SGHTA and CDR2 FQGNSA. This CDR3 is 14 amino acids long. The CDR3 DNA sequence: TGTGCCAGCAGCTTTCGTAGCAGGGCCACTGAAGCTTTCTTT. Its protein product is CASSFRSRATEAFF.

V is TRBV10-1 and J is TRBJ2-7; 9 bases agree with TRBD2. Trimming removed 3 bases from V and 5 bases from J; junction bases left unmatched: 2. CDR1 and CDR2 from the germline V gene are WNHNN and SYGVQD (reference sequence). The CDR3 loop spans 13 amino acids. This CDR3 is CASSEGGRDEQYF. Written as DNA, the CDR3 is TGCGCCAGCAGTGAAGGCGGGAGGGACGAGCAGTACTTC.

This clone was seen once. The chain carries TRBV7-9 and TRBJ1-2, with a weak D call TRBD1 (5 bases). CDR1 is SEHNR and CDR2 is FQNEAQ in the germline V gene (reference sequence). This CDR3 contains 16 residues. Trimming removed 1 base from V and 7 bases from J, with 19 bases in between. Here the CDR3 DNA reads TGTGCCAGCAGCTTAGATAGGGGCAGAAGAAGCAGTGGCTACACCTTC. Translating gives CASSLDRGRRSSGYTF.

The chain joins TRBV5-1 to TRBJ2-1; D assignment may be TRBD1 or TRBD2 (5 bases each). V lost 4 bases to trimming and J lost 6 bases, with 17 bases between them. The CDR3 is made up of 15 amino acids. Germline V CDR1 and CDR2: SGHRS, YFSETQ. The CDR3 DNA reads as TGCGCCAGCAGCCCAGGGACCGGCCGGGGCAATGAGCAGTTCTTC. This sequence encodes CASSPGTGRGNEQFF.

The V call is TRBV6-1, the J call TRBJ2-7; 7 bases map to TRBD1. The germline V gene encodes CDR1 MNHNS and CDR2 SASEGT. This CDR3 spans 13 amino acids. The V segment lost 6 bases and the J segment 6 bases; nucleotides outside the gene matches: 8. The CDR3 nucleotides read TGTGCCAGCAGGGCCGGACAGGTCCGCGAGCAGTACTTC. It translates to CASRAGQVREQYF.

V gene TRBV18 combines with J gene TRBJ1-3; 7 bases line up with TRBD1. CDR1 and CDR2 (germline): KGHSH, LQKENI. The CDR3 loop spans 14 amino acids. V trimming: 4 bases; J trimming: 4 bases; junction bases outside the gene matches: 4. CDR3 in amino acids: CASSQGAMGNTIYF. In DNA, the CDR3 is TGTGCCAGCTCACAGGGGGCAATGGGAAACACCATATATTTT. Looking up the rest from reference TRBV18 and TRBJ1-3 gives the full variable domain: NAGVMQNPRHLVRRRGQEARLRCSPMKGHSHVYWYRQLPEEGLKFMVYLQKENIIDESGMPKERFSAEFPKEGPSILRIQQVVRGDSAAYFCASSQGAMGNTIYFGEGSWLTVV.

V is TRBV5-4 and J is TRBJ2-7; the match to TRBD2 covers 10 bases. The length of the CDR3 is 14 residues. CDR1 SGHNT and CDR2 YYREEE come from the germline V gene (reference sequence). The junction had 4 bases not matched to a gene; V was cut back by 3 bases and J by 4 bases. In nucleotides, the CDR3 is TGTGCCAGCAGCTCGGGACTAGCGACTTACGAGCAGTACTTC. It is translated as CASSSGLATYEQYF.

V usage is TRBV28 and J usage is TRBJ2-3; TRBD1 matches 10 bases. This CDR3 has 15 amino acids. CDR1 MDHEN and CDR2 SYDVKM come from the germline V gene. The junction had 12 bases not matched to a gene; V was cut back by 10 bases and J by 5 bases. As DNA, the CDR3 is TGTGCCATTACTGAGACAGGGGGCTTCGGAGATACGCAGTATTTT. As protein: CAITETGGFGDTQYF.

The CDR3 coding sequence is TGTGCCAGCAGCCAAGAGTCCTACGGAGAGACCCAGTACTTC. Translation gives CASSQESYGETQYF. The chain carries TRBV14 and TRBJ2-5, with D unclear. Trimming removed 0 bases from V and 4 bases from J, with 9 bases in between. CDR1 is SGHDN, CDR2 FVKESK, per germline. The CDR3 loop spans 14 amino acids.